One sample yielded the 5 T cell receptor beta chains listed below, sequenced in a study of T cells after yellow fever vaccination. TCRdb re-called the 5' RACE reads with MiXCR, one entry per CDR3 protein. This sample has about 63,000 distinct CDR3 sequences; 6% to 7.5% occur once, and the top ten carry 35% to 40%. Material: CD8+ T cells sorted from PBMCs, obtained 15 days after the yellow fever booster vaccination. These receptors all come from a young man who received the YFV17D yellow fever vaccine.

This clonotype has at least ten counts. CDR3 DNA: TGTGCCATCAGTGATCCGGGACAGGGGTCCTACGAGCAGTACTTC. As protein: CAISDPGQGSYEQYF. The chain combines TRBV10-3 with TRBJ2-7; the match to TRBD1 covers 10 bases. The CDR3 runs to 15 residues. J was trimmed by 1 base and V by 3 bases; bases with no gene match: 3. CDR1 and CDR2 from the germline V gene are ENHRY and SYGVKD.

About this clonotype: This sequence may be a read error, since a much larger clone differs from it by one base. The V gene is TRBV11-3, the J gene TRBJ2-2; 10 positions match TRBD2. V was clipped by 5 bases and J by 5 bases; unmatched bases: 2. The V gene's germline CDR1 is SGHNT and CDR2 YENEEA. CDR3 length equals 14 residues. CDR3 DNA sequence: TGTGCCAGCAGCGAGCGGGAGGGAACCGGGGAGCTGTTTTTT. Amino acid sequence: CASSEREGTGELFF. Full variable domain (outside the CDR3, taken from reference TRBV11-3 and TRBJ2-2): EAGVVQSPRYKIIEKKQPVAFWCNPISGHNTLYWYLQNLGQGPELLIRYENEEAVDDSQLPKDRFSAERLKGVDSTLKIQPAELGDSAVYLCASSEREGTGELFFGEGSRLTVL.

This clonotype was counted many times. The J gene is TRBJ2-7, the V gene TRBV29-1; 10 positions agree with TRBD1. The CDR3 is made up of 13 amino acids. Germline V gene sequence: CDR1 SQVTM, CDR2 ANQGSEA. Trimming cost V 4 bases and J 5 bases; bases outside gene matches: 5. CDR3 bases: TGCAGCGTTGCGGGACAGGGGAGCAACGAGCAGTACTTC. It encodes CSVAGQGSNEQYF.

The chain is built from TRBV6-2 or TRBV6-3 and TRBJ2-1, with 7 bases fitting TRBD2. Germline trimming cut 2 bases from V and 3 bases from J; bases unmatched to any gene: 10. Per the germline V gene, CDR1 is MNHEY and CDR2 is SVGEGT. The CDR3 is 17 residues long. CDR3: CASSYPHAGEVYNEQFF. As DNA, the CDR3 is TGTGCCAGCAGTTACCCTCATGCGGGAGAGGTCTACAATGAGCAGTTCTTC.

The chain combines TRBV12-3 or TRBV12-4 with TRBJ1-2; perhaps TRBD1 as D (5 bases). Trimming removed 8 bases from V and 1 base from J, with 11 bases in between. The CDR3 runs to 13 residues. The CDR3 sequence: CASDSADNYGYTF. CDR3 DNA: TGTGCCAGCGACAGCGCCGATAACTATGGCTACACCTTC.